A selection of T cell receptor beta chains follows, all from one sample in a study of T cells expressing NK-cell markers. TCRdb re-called the 5' RACE reads; every CDR3 protein appears as one record, without DNA. Reported are some 440,000 distinct CDR3 sequences; the ten largest clones contain 1.4% to 1.5%. Input material: blood T cells: a sorted CD56 or NKG2C T cell subset, CD4+ or CD8+ T cells, or bulk PBMC T cells (not recorded which). Receptor source: a woman aged 45-60 years in good health. The CDR3 runs from the conserved cysteine through the conserved F or W. Fields, in order: J gene, V gene, CDR3 protein.

TRBJ2-5,TRBV7-2,CASSLARTGPGTQYF
TRBJ2-3,TRBV4-1,CASSQPTAGSRADTQYF
TRBJ2-7,TRBV6-5,CASTARAGRVNEQYF
TRBJ2-2,TRBV27,CASSYAVGLALNTGELFF
TRBJ2-1,TRBV20-1,CSAPTSGSVGEQFF
TRBJ2-7,TRBV7-9,CASRQNSNEQYF
TRBJ2-5,TRBV4-2,CASSQATSGRGETQYF
TRBJ2-2,TRBV25-1,CASSERGRTNTGELFF
TRBJ2-5,TRBV4-1,CASSPSVGVGETQYF
TRBJ1-1,TRBV5-1,CASSFLLGGNTEAFF
TRBJ2-5,TRBV5-1,CASSQLTTQETQYF
TRBJ1-5,TRBV7-8,CASSLRDTRSNQPQHF
TRBJ1-1,TRBV6-5,CASSETTGNTEAFF
TRBJ2-1,TRBV11-2,CASSPRAELAGFNNEQFF
TRBJ2-7,TRBV7-2,CASSLVGDGRSYEQYF
TRBJ2-7,TRBV5-6,CASSFVTGSYEQYF
TRBJ1-6,TRBV20-1,CSAGAGGGNQSPLHF
TRBJ2-1,TRBV7-8,CASSLVVSVSYNEQFF
TRBJ2-7,TRBV12-3/TRBV12-4,CASSFDLLALLQGEQYF